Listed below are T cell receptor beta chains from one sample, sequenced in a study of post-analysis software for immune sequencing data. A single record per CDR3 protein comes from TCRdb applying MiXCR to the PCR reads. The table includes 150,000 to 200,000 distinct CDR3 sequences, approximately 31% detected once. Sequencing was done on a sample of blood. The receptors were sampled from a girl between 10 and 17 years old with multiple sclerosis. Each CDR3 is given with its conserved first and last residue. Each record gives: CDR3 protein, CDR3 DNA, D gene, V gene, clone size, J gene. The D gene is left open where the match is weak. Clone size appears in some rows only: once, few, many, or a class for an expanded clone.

cdr3_aa: CSVSSQGNSETQYF
cdr3_nt: TGCAGCGTTTCCTCACAGGGAAACTCTGAGACCCAGTACTTC
d_call: NA
v_call: TRBV29-1
clone_size: once
j_call: TRBJ2-5

cdr3_aa: CSAMVRGADNQPQHF
cdr3_nt: TGCAGTGCTATGGTTCGGGGGGCAGACAATCAGCCCCAGCATTTT
d_call: NA
v_call: TRBV20-1
clone_size: NA
j_call: TRBJ1-5

cdr3_aa: CASSLERQYNEQFF
cdr3_nt: TGTGCCAGCAGCTTAGAAAGACAGTACAATGAGCAGTTCTTC
d_call: NA
v_call: TRBV11-2
clone_size: NA
j_call: TRBJ2-1

cdr3_aa: CASSEDRGQNSPLHF
cdr3_nt: TGTGCCAGCAGCGAGGACAGGGGGCAGAATTCACCCCTCCACTTT
d_call: TRBD1
v_call: TRBV7-9
clone_size: NA
j_call: TRBJ1-6

cdr3_aa: CAGTESGRYEQFF
cdr3_nt: TGTGCCGGTACCGAAAGCGGGAGGTATGAGCAGTTCTTC
d_call: TRBD2
v_call: TRBV19
clone_size: NA
j_call: TRBJ2-1

cdr3_aa: CASSLSGHSYEQYF
cdr3_nt: TGCGCCAGCAGCTTGTCGGGACATTCCTACGAGCAGTACTTC
d_call: NA
v_call: TRBV5-1
clone_size: few
j_call: TRBJ2-7

cdr3_aa: CSVLTGSYEQYF
cdr3_nt: TGCAGCGTATTGACAGGCTCCTACGAGCAGTACTTC
d_call: NA
v_call: TRBV29-1
clone_size: NA
j_call: TRBJ2-7

cdr3_aa: CASSFPHTGGGGYTF
cdr3_nt: TGTGCCAGCAGTTTCCCCCATACAGGGGGCGGCGGCTACACCTTC
d_call: TRBD1
v_call: TRBV28
clone_size: few
j_call: TRBJ1-2

cdr3_aa: CAGRVWLETQYF
cdr3_nt: TGTGCCGGCAGGGTCTGGCTAGAGACCCAGTACTTC
d_call: NA
v_call: TRBV2
clone_size: many
j_call: TRBJ2-5

cdr3_aa: CASSLGGINNEQFF
cdr3_nt: TGTGCCAGCAGTTTAGGGGGGATTAACAATGAGCAGTTCTTC
d_call: NA
v_call: TRBV28
clone_size: many
j_call: TRBJ2-1

cdr3_aa: CASSYPGLPYEQYF
cdr3_nt: TGTGCCAGCAGTTACCCGGGACTACCCTACGAGCAGTACTTC
d_call: TRBD2
v_call: TRBV6-2/TRBV6-3
clone_size: few
j_call: TRBJ2-7

cdr3_aa: CARGVRTVTLDGYTF
cdr3_nt: TGTGCCAGGGGGGTCCGGACCGTCACATTGGATGGCTACACCTTC
d_call: NA
v_call: TRBV19
clone_size: NA
j_call: TRBJ1-2

cdr3_aa: CAISEGGPKIPEAFF
cdr3_nt: TGTGCCATCAGTGAGGGGGGACCTAAAATCCCTGAAGCTTTCTTT
d_call: NA
v_call: TRBV10-3
clone_size: NA
j_call: TRBJ1-1

cdr3_aa: CASSGPSAGTLNKQFF
cdr3_nt: TGTGCCAGCTCTGGCCCCTCGGCGGGGACCTTAAATAAGCAGTTCTTC
d_call: NA
v_call: TRBV6-5
clone_size: NA
j_call: TRBJ2-1

cdr3_aa: CASSLAVASSYEQYF
cdr3_nt: TGCGCCAGCAGCTTGGCGGTGGCTAGCTCCTACGAGCAGTACTTC
d_call: NA
v_call: TRBV5-1
clone_size: NA
j_call: TRBJ2-7

cdr3_aa: CASSYTTGPAYEQYF
cdr3_nt: TGTGCCAGCAGTTACACCACAGGGCCGGCCTACGAGCAGTACTTC
d_call: NA
v_call: TRBV6-5
clone_size: many
j_call: TRBJ2-7

cdr3_aa: CASSPFGSDTDTQYF
cdr3_nt: TGTGCCAGCAGCCCCTTTGGCTCCGACACAGATACGCAGTATTTT
d_call: NA
v_call: TRBV7-9
clone_size: many
j_call: TRBJ2-3

cdr3_aa: CASRQRWGTQYF
cdr3_nt: TGTGCCAGCAGACAACGTTGGGGGACCCAGTACTTC
d_call: NA
v_call: TRBV28
clone_size: NA
j_call: TRBJ2-5

cdr3_aa: CAWSEGGGTDTQYF
cdr3_nt: TGTGCCTGGAGTGAAGGGGGGGGCACAGATACGCAGTATTTT
d_call: NA
v_call: TRBV30
clone_size: NA
j_call: TRBJ2-3

cdr3_aa: CASRGAGQGTYEQYF
cdr3_nt: TGTGCCAGCAGGGGGGCCGGACAGGGAACCTACGAGCAGTACTTC
d_call: TRBD1
v_call: TRBV6-5
clone_size: many
j_call: TRBJ2-7

cdr3_aa: CASSGKGGRILWGMKAFF
cdr3_nt: TGTGCCAGCAGTGGAAAAGGGGGCAGGATCCTTTGGGGGATGAAAGCTTTCTTT
d_call: TRBD1
v_call: TRBV11-2
clone_size: NA
j_call: TRBJ1-1

cdr3_aa: CASSLGSASGTRFNEQYF
cdr3_nt: TGTGCCAGCAGCTTAGGGTCGGCGAGCGGGACTCGGTTTAATGAGCAGTACTTC
d_call: TRBD2
v_call: TRBV7-9
clone_size: once
j_call: TRBJ2-5

cdr3_aa: CSASSGGEREQYF
cdr3_nt: TGCAGTGCTAGCTCGGGAGGGGAACGGGAGCAGTACTTC
d_call: TRBD2
v_call: TRBV20-1
clone_size: many
j_call: TRBJ2-7

cdr3_aa: CASSSRGGERNGYGYTF
cdr3_nt: TGTGCCAGCAGTTCTCGGGGGGGTGAACGGAACGGATATGGCTACACCTTC
d_call: NA
v_call: TRBV27
clone_size: NA
j_call: TRBJ1-2

cdr3_aa: CASSPWGERNYEQYF
cdr3_nt: TGTGCCAGCAGCCCCTGGGGGGAGAGAAATTACGAGCAGTACTTC
d_call: NA
v_call: TRBV25-1
clone_size: many
j_call: TRBJ2-7

cdr3_aa: CASGLVVYEQYF
cdr3_nt: TGTGCTAGTGGTTTGGTAGTCTACGAGCAGTACTTC
d_call: NA
v_call: TRBV12-5
clone_size: NA
j_call: TRBJ2-7

cdr3_aa: CASQTGTYNSPLHF
cdr3_nt: TGTGCCAGCCAAACAGGGACCTATAATTCACCCCTCCACTTT
d_call: NA
v_call: TRBV28
clone_size: few
j_call: TRBJ1-6

cdr3_aa: CASSQEIVNNEQFF
cdr3_nt: TGTGCCAGCAGCCAAGAGATTGTGAACAATGAGCAGTTCTTC
d_call: NA
v_call: TRBV14
clone_size: NA
j_call: TRBJ2-1

cdr3_aa: CASSSTALKNIQYF
cdr3_nt: TGTGCCAGCAGTTCGACAGCTTTAAAAAACATTCAGTACTTC
d_call: NA
v_call: TRBV12-3/TRBV12-4
clone_size: many
j_call: TRBJ2-4

cdr3_aa: CASSFIAEHYNEQFF
cdr3_nt: TGTGCCAGCAGTTTTATAGCGGAGCACTACAATGAGCAGTTCTTC
d_call: NA
v_call: TRBV27
clone_size: many
j_call: TRBJ2-1

cdr3_aa: CASSEEGAGAYNEQFF
cdr3_nt: TGTGCCAGCAGCGAGGAAGGGGCGGGAGCCTACAATGAGCAGTTCTTC
d_call: TRBD2
v_call: TRBV9
clone_size: many
j_call: TRBJ2-1

cdr3_aa: CASSHLLQGEDGYTF
cdr3_nt: TGTGCCAGCAGCCATTTGTTACAGGGTGAGGATGGCTACACCTTC
d_call: NA
v_call: TRBV27
clone_size: NA
j_call: TRBJ1-2

cdr3_aa: CASLLGRTRNNEQFF
cdr3_nt: TGTGCCAGCCTCCTCGGGAGGACACGGAACAATGAGCAGTTCTTC
d_call: TRBD2
v_call: TRBV12-3/TRBV12-4
clone_size: many
j_call: TRBJ2-1

cdr3_aa: CARIRTVKETQYF
cdr3_nt: TGCGCCAGGATAAGGACAGTCAAAGAGACCCAGTACTTC
d_call: NA
v_call: TRBV10-1
clone_size: many
j_call: TRBJ2-5

cdr3_aa: CASGSGVWGYTF
cdr3_nt: TGTGCCAGCGGATCGGGTGTGTGGGGCTACACCTTC
d_call: NA
v_call: TRBV6-5
clone_size: many
j_call: TRBJ1-2

cdr3_aa: CASSRTAGYRETQYF
cdr3_nt: TGTGCCAGCAGTCGGACGGCGGGGTACAGGGAGACCCAGTACTTC
d_call: NA
v_call: TRBV12-3/TRBV12-4
clone_size: many
j_call: TRBJ2-5